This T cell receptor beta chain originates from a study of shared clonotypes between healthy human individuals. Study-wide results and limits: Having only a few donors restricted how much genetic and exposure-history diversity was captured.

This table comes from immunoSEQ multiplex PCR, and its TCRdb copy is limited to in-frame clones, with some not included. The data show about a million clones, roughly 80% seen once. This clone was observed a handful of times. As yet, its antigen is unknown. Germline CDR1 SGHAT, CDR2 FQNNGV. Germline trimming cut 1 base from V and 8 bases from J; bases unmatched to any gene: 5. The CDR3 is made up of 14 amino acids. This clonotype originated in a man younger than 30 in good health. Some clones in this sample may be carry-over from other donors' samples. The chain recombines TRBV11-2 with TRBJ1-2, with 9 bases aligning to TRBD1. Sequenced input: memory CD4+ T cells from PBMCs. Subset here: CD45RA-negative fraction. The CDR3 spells CASSLGDRARGYTF. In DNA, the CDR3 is TGTGCCAGCAGCTTAGGGGACAGGGCCAGGGGCTACACCTTC.